This entry describes one T cell receptor beta chain. This sample is part of a study of T cells in Graves' hyperthyroidism and ophthalmopathy. The patients, who ranged from 18 to 65 in age, presented with newly diagnosed hyperthyroidism lasting under 2 months. V shed 2 bases and J shed 0 bases, with 5 bases lying between them. CDR3 length equals 13 residues. CDR1 is ENHRY and CDR2 is SYGVKD in the germline V gene. RNA transcripts gave rise to amplified TCR beta CDR3 regions. A set of HTBI primers served as the primers for a first-round RT-PCR of the TCR CDR3. MiXCR, run by TCRdb on the multiplex PCR reads, gives a single entry per CDR3 protein. The sample lists roughly 630,000 distinct CDR3 sequences, approximately 15% occurring once.

The origin of this receptor is a woman younger than 45 with Graves' hyperthyroidism. The chain recombines TRBV10-3 with TRBJ2-7; no reliable D call. The sequencing input was blood. The CDR3 region is CAISEINSYEQYF. The CDR3 DNA reads TGTGCCATCAGTGAGATCAACTCCTACGAGCAGTACTTC.